This TCR beta chain is from a study of pediatric ulcerative colitis. The study's findings and limits: Compared with controls, ulcerative colitis showed greater blood-rectum clone sharing. Blood samples from two patients yielded substantially fewer templates and were excluded from blood-rectal overlap analysis.

Samples were sequenced at Survey level, maximum 500,000 reads. Assay: immunoSEQ multiplex PCR; the TCRdb copy retains only in-frame clones and omits some. The sample includes approximately 40,000 clones, about 75% of them seen just once. During colonoscopy, one to two rectal pinch biopsies were collected. This clone was recorded once. Its specificity is unknown. The ends were cut back, 0 bases at V and 9 bases at J, with 19 bases in the middle. The CDR3 is 16 residues long. The germline gives CDR1 SGHTS, CDR2 YDEGEE. Sequences were obtained from gut tissue. This TCR was sampled from a boy aged 5-17 years with severe ulcerative colitis. V and J are TRBV5-8 and TRBJ2-1; D unresolved. Here the CDR3 reads CASSLAFLGPNSEQFF. The DNA for the CDR3 is TGTGCCAGCAGCTTGGCGTTTCTAGGACCCAATTCTGAGCAGTTCTTC.